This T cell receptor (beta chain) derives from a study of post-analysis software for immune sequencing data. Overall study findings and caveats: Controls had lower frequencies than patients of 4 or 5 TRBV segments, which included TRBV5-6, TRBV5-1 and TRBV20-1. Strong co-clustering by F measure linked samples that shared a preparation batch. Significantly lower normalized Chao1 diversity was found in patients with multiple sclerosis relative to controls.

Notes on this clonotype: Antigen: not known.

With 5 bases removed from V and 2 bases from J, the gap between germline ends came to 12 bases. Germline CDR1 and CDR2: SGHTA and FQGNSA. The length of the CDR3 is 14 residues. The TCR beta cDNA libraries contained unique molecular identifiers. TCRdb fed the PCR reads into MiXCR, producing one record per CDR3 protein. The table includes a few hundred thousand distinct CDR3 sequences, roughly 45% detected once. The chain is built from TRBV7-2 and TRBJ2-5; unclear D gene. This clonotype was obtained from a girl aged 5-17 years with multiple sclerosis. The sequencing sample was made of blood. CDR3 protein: CASSLQRSQETQYF. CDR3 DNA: TGTGCCAGCAGCCTACAAAGGAGTCAAGAGACCCAGTACTTC. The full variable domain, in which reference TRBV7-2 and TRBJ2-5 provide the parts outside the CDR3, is GAGVSQSPSNKVTEKGKDVELRCDPISGHTALYWYRQSLGQGLEFLIYFQGNSAPDKSGLPSDRFSAERTGGSVSTLTIQRTQQEDSAVYLCASSLQRSQETQYFGPGTRLLVL.